This TCR beta chain comes out of a study of T cell repertoires in cytomegalovirus infection. The CDR3 runs 19 residues. Germline trimming cut 3 bases from V and 0 bases from J; bases unmatched to any gene: 12. Germline V CDR1 and CDR2: MDHEN, SYDVKM. As for this clonotype: No antigen is known for it.

TCRdb analysed the reads with MiXCR anew, one entry per CDR3 protein. This sample has 200,000 to 250,000 distinct CDR3 sequences, with roughly two fifths found just once. V usage is TRBV28 and J usage is TRBJ2-4, with 9 positions matching TRBD1. This specimen consisted of CD8+ T cells from cultured PBMCs, obtained from culture after CMV antigen stimulation. The source of this sequence is a human donor in good health (CMV status not recorded). Some clones in this sample may be carry-over from other donors' samples. CDR3 in DNA: TGTGCCAGCAGTTTCCGCCCCCCGGGGACAGGGATAGCCAAAAACATTCAGTACTTC. Residues: CASSFRPPGTGIAKNIQYF.